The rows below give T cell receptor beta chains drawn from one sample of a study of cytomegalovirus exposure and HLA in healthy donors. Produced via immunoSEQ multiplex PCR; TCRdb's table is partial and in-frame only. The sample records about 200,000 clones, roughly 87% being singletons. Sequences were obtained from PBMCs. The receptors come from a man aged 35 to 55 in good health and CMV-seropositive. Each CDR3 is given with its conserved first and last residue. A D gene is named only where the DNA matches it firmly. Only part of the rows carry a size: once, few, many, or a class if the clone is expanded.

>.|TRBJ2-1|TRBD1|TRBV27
TGTGCCAGCAGTACCACAGGGGGATGGATGAATGAGCAGTTCTTC
CASSTTGGWMNEQFF
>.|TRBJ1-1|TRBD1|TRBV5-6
TGTGCCAGCAGCCCGACAGGGGGGAACACTGAAGCTTTCTTT
CASSPTGGNTEAFF
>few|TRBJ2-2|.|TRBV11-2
TGTGCCAGCAGCTTCCGGGAACTTAACACCGGGGAGCTGTTTTTT
CASSFRELNTGELFF
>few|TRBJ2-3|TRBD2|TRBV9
TGTGCCAGCAGCGTCCTAGCGGGACCCACAGATACGCAGTATTTT
CASSVLAGPTDTQYF
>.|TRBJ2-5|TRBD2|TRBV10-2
TGCGCCAGCAGTGAGGGACTAGCGGGAGGGTACCAAGAGACCCAGTACTTC
CASSEGLAGGYQETQYF
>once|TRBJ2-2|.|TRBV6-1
TGTGCCAGCAAAATGTTACAGGCGAACACCGGGGAGCTGTTTTTT
CASKMLQANTGELFF
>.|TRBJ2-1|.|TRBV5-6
TGTGCCAGCAGCTTGGTGGTGGGCGCGGGCGATGAGCAGTTCTTC
CASSLVVGAGDEQFF
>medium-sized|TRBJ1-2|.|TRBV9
TGTGCCAGCAGCGTCGGTAACTATGGCTACACCTTC
CASSVGNYGYTF
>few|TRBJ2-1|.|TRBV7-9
TGTGCCAGCAGCTTAGTATCAGGGACTTACTACAATGAGCAGTTCTTC
CASSLVSGTYYNEQFF
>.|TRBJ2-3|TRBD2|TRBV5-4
TGTGCCAGCAGCTTGACTAGCGGCACAGATACGCAGTATTTT
CASSLTSGTDTQYF
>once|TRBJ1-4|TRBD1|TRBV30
TGTGCCTGGACCTTTCCCCCGGGACAGGTTGAAAATGAAAAACTGTTTTTT
CAWTFPPGQVENEKLFF
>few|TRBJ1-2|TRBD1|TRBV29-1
TGCAGCGTTGAACAGGGGGCGGACTATGGCTACACCTTC
CSVEQGADYGYTF
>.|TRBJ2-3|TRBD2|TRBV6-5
TGTGCCAGCAGTTTCACCGCTAGCGGGAGTACAGATACGCAGTATTTT
CASSFTASGSTDTQYF
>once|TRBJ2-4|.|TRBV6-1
TGTGCCAGCAGGCTCTCATCGGGAAACATTCAGTACTTC
CASRLSSGNIQYF
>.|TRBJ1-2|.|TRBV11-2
TGTGCCAGCAGCTTAGTGGGGGGTAGCGGCTACACCTTC
CASSLVGGSGYTF
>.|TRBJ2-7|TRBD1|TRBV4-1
TGCGCCAGCAGCCCCCGGGACAGCTACGAGCAGTACTTC
CASSPRDSYEQYF
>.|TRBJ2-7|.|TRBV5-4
TGTGCCAGCAGCACACGACAGGTTGGGCCGACCGAGCAGTACTTC
CASSTRQVGPTEQYF
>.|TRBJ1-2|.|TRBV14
TGTGCCAGCAGCCAAGTCCCCTACTATGGCTACACCTTC
CASSQVPYYGYTF
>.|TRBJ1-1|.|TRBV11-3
TGTGCCAGCAGCTTGCTTTCCGGTTTGGTGAACACTGAAGCTTTCTTT
CASSLLSGLVNTEAFF
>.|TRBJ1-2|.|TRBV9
TGTGCCAGCAGCGTGTCACCTGCAGGCGATGGCTACACCTTC
CASSVSPAGDGYTF
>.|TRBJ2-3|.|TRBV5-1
TGCGCCAGCAGTAGGGGATTTTCTAGCACAGATACGCAGTATTTT
CASSRGFSSTDTQYF
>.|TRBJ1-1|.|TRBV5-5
TGTGCCAGCAGCTTGGCGTCAGACACTGAAGCTTTCTTT
CASSLASDTEAFF
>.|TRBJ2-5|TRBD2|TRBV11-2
TGTGCCAGCAGCTTAGGTGGAGCAGCGGGAGCGCTCCAAGAGACCCAGTACTTC
CASSLGGAAGALQETQYF
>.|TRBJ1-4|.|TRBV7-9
TGTGCCAGCAGCTTACCCGACAGCGTGAGTGAAAAACTGTTTTTT
CASSLPDSVSEKLFF
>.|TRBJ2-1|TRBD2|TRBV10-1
TGCGCCAGCAGTCCAAATCTAGCGGGCGGCTTGTGGGAGCAGTTCTTC
CASSPNLAGGLWEQFF
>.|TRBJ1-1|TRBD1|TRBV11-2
TGTGCCAGCAGCTTATTTGGGACAGGGGGCACTGAAGCTTTCTTT
CASSLFGTGGTEAFF
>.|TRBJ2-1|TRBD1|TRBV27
TGTGCCAGCCAAGACAGGGGTGATGAGCAGTTCTTC
CASQDRGDEQFF
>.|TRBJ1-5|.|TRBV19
TGTGCCAGTAGTATAGGAGGCGGCCCCAATCAGCCCCAGCATTTT
CASSIGGGPNQPQHF
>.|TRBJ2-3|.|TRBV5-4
TGTGCCAGCAGCTGGGGGGCAGATACGCAGTATTTT
CASSWGADTQYF
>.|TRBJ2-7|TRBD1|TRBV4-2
TGTGCCAGCAGCCAAGCCGGACAGGTCTACGAGCAGTACTTC
CASSQAGQVYEQYF
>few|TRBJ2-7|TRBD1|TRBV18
TGTGCCAGCTCACCACTCGGGACAGTCTACGAGCAGTACTTC
CASSPLGTVYEQYF
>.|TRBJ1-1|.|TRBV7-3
TGTGCCAGCAGCACCGCGGGTTGGGGCACTGAAGCTTTCTTT
CASSTAGWGTEAFF
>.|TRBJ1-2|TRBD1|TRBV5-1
TGCGCCAGCAGCTTTCGGACAGGGGACGCCTATGGCTACACCTTC
CASSFRTGDAYGYTF
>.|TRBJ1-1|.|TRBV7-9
TGTGCCAGCAGCTCCACCGGGGGGGTAGCTTTCTTT
CASSSTGGVAFF
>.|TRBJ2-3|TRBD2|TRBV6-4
TGTGCCAGCAGAGTGGGAGCGGGACTCACAGATACGCAGTATTTT
CASRVGAGLTDTQYF
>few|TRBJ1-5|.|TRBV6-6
TGTGCCAGTGCAGGGGAAGGGAATCAGCCCCAGCATTTT
CASAGEGNQPQHF
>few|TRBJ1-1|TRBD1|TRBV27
TGTGCCAGCAGTTCCTCAGGACAGGGTCAAGGTTTCTTT
CASSSSGQGQGFF
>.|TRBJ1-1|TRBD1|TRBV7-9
TGTGCCAGCAGCAAGACAGGGGACACTGAAGCTTTCTTT
CASSKTGDTEAFF
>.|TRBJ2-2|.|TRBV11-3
TGTGCCAGCAGCCCGTTAAGTGCGGCCGGGGAGCTGTTTTTT
CASSPLSAAGELFF
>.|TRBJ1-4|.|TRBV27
TGTGCCAGCAGACCCCAACAGCCAACTAATGAAAAACTGTTTTTT
CASRPQQPTNEKLFF
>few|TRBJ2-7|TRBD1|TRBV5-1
TGCGCCAGCAGCTTGGGGCAGGGGGCAACCGAGCAGTACTTC
CASSLGQGATEQYF
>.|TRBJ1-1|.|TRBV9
TGTGCCAGCAGCGGGGCGGGGAGGAACACTGAAGCTTTCTTT
CASSGAGRNTEAFF
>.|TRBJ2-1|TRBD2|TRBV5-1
TGCGCCAGCAGCCAGCTAGCGGGGGCATACAATGAGCAGTTCTTC
CASSQLAGAYNEQFF
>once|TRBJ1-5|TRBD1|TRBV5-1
TGCGCCAGCAGCTTGGAGGGACAGAGCAATCAGCCCCAGCATTTT
CASSLEGQSNQPQHF
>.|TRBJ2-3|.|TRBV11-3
TGTGCCAGCAGCCCTTTAGTGGGAGAGGGCACAGATACGCAGTATTTT
CASSPLVGEGTDTQYF
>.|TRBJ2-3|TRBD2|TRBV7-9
TGTGCCAGCAGCCCAGCGGGAGCCACAGATACGCAGTATTTT
CASSPAGATDTQYF
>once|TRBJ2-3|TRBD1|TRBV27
TGTGCCAGCAGTTTTGGGACAGGCACAGATACGCAGTATTTT
CASSFGTGTDTQYF
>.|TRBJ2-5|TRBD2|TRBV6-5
TGTGCCAGCAGTTACATAGCGGGAGTTCTTGAGACCCAGTACTTC
CASSYIAGVLETQYF
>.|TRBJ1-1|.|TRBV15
TGTGCCACCAGCAGAGATTTAGGGTCAGGGTTCCTGGCTTTCTTT
CATSRDLGSGFLAFF
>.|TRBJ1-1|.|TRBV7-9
TGTGCCAGCAGCTTACGGGGGGACACTGAAGCTTTCTTT
CASSLRGDTEAFF
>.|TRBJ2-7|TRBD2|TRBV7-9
TGTGCCAGCAGCTTAGTCCAGCGGGGTGGCCCCGGCGAGCAGTACTTC
CASSLVQRGGPGEQYF
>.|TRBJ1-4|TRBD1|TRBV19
TGTGCCAGTAGCAGACAGGGAGAGGAAAAACTGTTTTTT
CASSRQGEEKLFF
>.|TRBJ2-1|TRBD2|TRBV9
TGTGCCAGCAGCGTGGGACTAGCGGGGAGTAACAATGAGCAGTTCTTC
CASSVGLAGSNNEQFF
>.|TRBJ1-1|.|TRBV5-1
TGCGCCAGCAGCTTAGAGTCGAGGAACACTGAAGCTTTCTTT
CASSLESRNTEAFF
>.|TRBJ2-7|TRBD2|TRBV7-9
TGTGCCAGCAGTTCCCAGACTAGCGGGCTCTATATGCAGTACTTC
CASSSQTSGLYMQYF